A single sample gave rise to the 19 T cell receptor beta chains below, sequenced in a study of brain metastases from non-small cell lung cancer. The data were produced by immunoSEQ multiplex PCR, yet TCRdb's version contains in-frame clones alone and is incomplete. The sample carries around 950 clones, roughly 75% recorded once. The specimen sequenced was tissue from a brain metastasis. All receptors derive from a donor aged 40 or older with non-small cell lung cancer.

This chain connects TRBV2 to TRBJ2-5, with 10 bases that match TRBD1. Germline V gives CDR1 SNHLY, CDR2 FYNNEI. CDR3 length: 17 residues. After removal of 4 bases from V and 1 base from J, the junction contained 9 bases not matched to a gene. Written as DNA, the CDR3 is TGTGCCAGCAGTGGTGGAGGGACAGGGGAAATCCAAGAGACCCAGTACTTC. Its translation: CASSGGGTGEIQETQYF.

This clone was counted a few times. The J gene is TRBJ2-2, the V gene TRBV12-5; D is ambiguous. The V and J ends lost 1 base and 3 bases respectively, with 6 bases between them. CDR1 and CDR2 from the germline V gene are LGHNT and FRNRAP. The CDR3 is made up of 14 amino acids. The CDR3 here is CASGLGLDTGELFF. The DNA for the CDR3 is TGTGCTAGTGGTTTGGGGTTAGACACCGGGGAGCTGTTTTTT.

The chain uses TRBV6-5 and TRBJ2-7; either TRBD1 or TRBD2 may fit D (5 bases each). Germline assignment: CDR1 MNHEY and CDR2 SVGAGI. CDR3 length: 16 amino acids. Trimming left V 0 bases short and J 1 base short, with 13 bases between. The chain's CDR3 is CASSYSGTQLSYEQYF. In nucleotides, the CDR3 is TGTGCCAGCAGTTACTCGGGGACGCAGCTGTCCTACGAGCAGTACTTC.

The rearrangement links TRBV4-2 to TRBJ1-2; D is ambiguous. This CDR3 comprises 18 residues. Germline values: CDR1 LGHNA, CDR2 YNFKEQ. V lost 4 bases to trimming and J lost 7 bases, with 28 bases between them. Here the CDR3 DNA reads TGTGCCAGCAGCCCGATCCGTCTAGGGCAACCCTCCCTCGGTGGCTACACCTTC. It is translated as CASSPIRLGQPSLGGYTF.

The CDR3 DNA follows: TGTGCCAGCAGCCTTAGGAGCAGCACAGATACGCAGTATTTT. This encodes CASSLRSSTDTQYF. This sequence joins TRBV9 and TRBJ2-3, with D unresolved. The CDR3 contains 14 residues. V was cut by 4 bases and J by 0 bases, with 9 bases left in between. CDR1 is SGDLS, CDR2 YYNGEE, per germline.

This clone has more than one count but fewer than ten. This chain connects TRBV7-9 to TRBJ2-3; the match to TRBD2 covers 13 bases. CDR3 length: 16 amino acids. Germline values: CDR1 SEHNR, CDR2 FQNEAQ (reference sequence). The V gene end was trimmed by 2 bases and the J gene end by 4 bases; junction bases not matched to a gene: 3. CDR3 region: CASSLKGLAGSDTQYF. The DNA for the CDR3 is TGTGCCAGCAGCTTAAAGGGACTAGCGGGGTCAGATACGCAGTATTTT.

This clone was counted once. In DNA form, the CDR3 reads TGTGCCAGCAGCAATGGCGCCTATTCACCCCTCCACTTT. As protein: CASSNGAYSPLHF. V usage is TRBV7-9 and J usage is TRBJ1-6; D unresolved. Per germline, CDR1 SEHNR and CDR2 FQNEAQ (reference sequence). V gave up 5 bases and J gave up 8 bases, with 10 bases separating them. The CDR3 is made up of 13 amino acids.

This chain uses TRBV7-9 with TRBJ2-1, with 8 bases identical to TRBD1. The CDR3 has 14 residues. In germline, CDR1 is SEHNR, CDR2 FQNEAQ (reference sequence). Losses at the gene ends were 2 bases for V and 7 bases for J; bases not matched to a gene: 4. DNA of the CDR3: TGTGCCAGCAGCTTACAGGGGGCGTGGAATGAGCAGTTCTTC. Translating it yields CASSLQGAWNEQFF.

The chain couples TRBV5-6 to TRBJ2-7; possibly TRBD1 for D (6 bases). V gave up 4 bases and J gave up 3 bases, with 11 bases separating them. Looked up from germline, CDR1 is SGHDT and CDR2 is YYEEEE. CDR3 length equals 13 residues. CDR3 sequence: CASSDPQGYEQYF. The CDR3 nucleotides read TGTGCCAGCAGCGATCCACAGGGCTACGAGCAGTACTTC.

The rearrangement joins TRBV7-9 to TRBJ2-1, with 8 bases lining up with TRBD1. Germline assignment: CDR1 SEHNR and CDR2 FQNEAQ (reference sequence). The CDR3 runs to 14 residues. The ends lost 5 bases at V and 8 bases at J; junction bases unmatched: 8. The CDR3 sequence: CASSPRQGWDEQFF. DNA of the CDR3: TGTGCCAGCAGCCCAAGACAGGGGTGGGATGAGCAGTTCTTC.

With regard to this clone: At one end the junction does not follow the germline gene, possibly because of a read error. J is TRBJ1-2 and V is TRBV3-1 (or the pseudogene TRBV3-2), with D possibly being TRBD1 (6 bases). CDR1 LGHDT and CDR2 YNNKEL come from the germline V gene (reference sequence). CDR3 length: 16 residues. For the CDR3, the DNA is TGTGCCAGCAGCCCTTCAACAGGGAGAGGAGGCTATGGCTACACTTTC. It is translated as CASSPSTGRGGYGYTF.

J is TRBJ2-2 and V is TRBV6-2 or TRBV6-3, with D hard to call. CDR3 length equals 13 residues. Germline V gene lookup returns CDR1 MNHEY and CDR2 SVGEGT. V lost 1 base and J 4 bases, leaving 4 bases between the germline ends. For the CDR3, the DNA is TGTGCCAGCAGTTACTTGGCCACCGGGGAGCTGTTTTTT. Translated, it gives CASSYLATGELFF.

This chain joins TRBV9 and TRBJ2-7; D is possibly TRBD2 (6 bases). In germline, CDR1 is SGDLS, CDR2 YYNGEE. V lost 3 bases to trimming and J lost 3 bases, with 10 bases between them. The CDR3 is 13 residues long. CDR3 region: CASSADGSYEQYF. CDR3 sequence (DNA): TGTGCCAGCAGCGCGGACGGGAGCTACGAGCAGTACTTC. Variable domain in full (rest from reference TRBV9 and TRBJ2-7): DSGVTQTPKHLITATGQRVTLRCSPRSGDLSVYWYQQSLDQGLQFLIQYYNGEERAKGNILERFSAQQFPDLHSELNLSSLELGDSALYFCASSADGSYEQYFGPGTRLTVT.

As DNA, the CDR3 is TGTGCCAGCAGTCTCCCCGGGACAGCCAAAAACATTCAGTACTTC. This sequence encodes CASSLPGTAKNIQYF. The chain recombines TRBV27 with TRBJ2-4; D assignment may be TRBD1 or TRBD2 (5 bases each). The CDR3 runs to 15 residues. Germline V gives CDR1 MNHEY, CDR2 SMNVEV (reference sequence). Trimming removed 5 bases from V and 0 bases from J, with 11 bases in between.

This clone came up once. The chain recombines TRBV2 with TRBJ1-2; D is unclear. From germline, CDR1 is SNHLY and CDR2 FYNNEI. V lost 1 base to trimming and J lost 5 bases, with 5 bases between them. This CDR3 comprises 12 residues. CDR3 in amino acids: CASSEVQYGYTF. The CDR3 bases are TGTGCCAGCAGTGAAGTTCAGTATGGCTACACCTTC.

The rearrangement links TRBV5-1 to TRBJ2-3, with D hard to call. CDR3 size: 15 residues. The V gene's germline CDR1 is SGHRS and CDR2 YFSETQ. The germline V and J ends were trimmed by 4 bases and 0 bases, with 12 bases remaining between them. The CDR3 DNA reads as TGCGCCAGCAGCCTCGTGTATGGGAGCACAGATACGCAGTATTTT. Its protein product is CASSLVYGSTDTQYF. Variable domain in full (rest from reference TRBV5-1 and TRBJ2-3): KAGVTQTPRYLIKTRGQQVTLSCSPISGHRSVSWYQQTPGQGLQFLFEYFSETQRNKGNFPGRFSGRQFSNSRSEMNVSTLELGDSALYLCASSLVYGSTDTQYFGPGTRLTVL.

This rearrangement joins TRBV25-1 to TRBJ2-1, with TRBD2 as a possible D gene (6 bases). CDR1 and CDR2 (germline): MGHDK, SYGVNS. V lost 6 bases and J lost 10, with 22 bases in between. The CDR3 is 15 amino acids. This chain's CDR3 is CASSDEGRGMLEQFF. For the CDR3, the DNA is TGTGCCAGCAGCGATGAGGGACGGGGGATGTTGGAGCAGTTCTTC.

The CDR3 bases are TGTGCCAGCAGCCTCGGACAGATTAATGAAAAACTGTTTTTT. This sequence encodes CASSLGQINEKLFF. V gene TRBV7-8 combines with J gene TRBJ1-4, with D possibly being TRBD1 (6 bases). Trimming cost V 5 bases and J 4 bases, with 11 bases left between them. This CDR3 spans 14 amino acids. From germline, CDR1 is SGHVS and CDR2 FQNEAQ.

The V and J genes are TRBV7-8 and TRBJ2-7; D possibly corresponds to TRBD2 (6 bases). This CDR3 has 13 amino acids. The V end lost 1 base, the J end lost 4 bases, and 8 bases lay between the germline ends. Germline V gene lookup returns CDR1 SGHVS and CDR2 FQNEAQ. The CDR3 bases are TGTGCCAGCAGCTTAGGACGGGGGTACGAGCAGTACTTC. Protein product: CASSLGRGYEQYF.